The 12 T cell receptor beta chains below were found in one sample sequenced in a study of blood T cell repertoires in COVID-19. Some clones are missing from TCRdb's copy, which holds only in-frame ones; the method was immunoSEQ multiplex PCR. The top ten hold around 3% of the sample, which has some 400,000 clones, around 86% seen once. The specimen sequenced was peripheral blood. These receptors all come from a human donor in a cohort sampled during active COVID-19.

The chain couples TRBV11-2 to TRBJ2-1, with 7 bases matching TRBD1. V shed 4 bases and J 4 bases; nucleotides not matched to a gene: 13. Germline V gene data show CDR1 as SGHAT and CDR2 as FQNNGV. The CDR3 loop spans 17 amino acids. CDR3 sequence reads: CASSSQGKGAFYNEQFF. Written as DNA, the CDR3 is TGTGCCAGCAGCTCCCAGGGGAAGGGGGCTTTTTACAATGAGCAGTTCTTC.

V gene TRBV7-2 combines with J gene TRBJ1-1; D perhaps matches TRBD1 (5 bases). V shed 5 bases and J shed 1 base, with 8 bases lying between them. Germline loops: CDR1 SGHTA, CDR2 FQGNSA. This CDR3 spans 13 amino acids. CDR3 DNA: TGTGCCAGCAGCAGACAGCCGAACACTGAAGCTTTCTTT. Translated, it gives CASSRQPNTEAFF.

The chain couples TRBV7-3 to TRBJ2-3; 9 positions agree with TRBD2. This CDR3 has 19 amino acids. Germline assignment: CDR1 SGHTA and CDR2 FQGTGA. With 1 base clipped from V and 3 bases from J, the junction kept 14 bases outside the gene matches. CDR3 bases: TGTGCCAGCAGCTTAATAGCTCGTTCCAGCGGGAGGTTTACAGATACGCAGTATTTT. This codes for CASSLIARSSGRFTDTQYF.

In nucleotides, the CDR3 is TGTGCCAGCAGTTTTCTAGCGGAGAACACCGGGGAGCTGTTTTTT. It encodes CASSFLAENTGELFF. This chain links TRBV6-5 with TRBJ2-2; TRBD2 agrees at 7 bases. The junction had 3 bases not matched to a gene; V was cut back by 4 bases and J by 1 base. Germline CDR1 is MNHEY and CDR2 is SVGAGI. CDR3 length: 15 residues.

The V call is TRBV5-3, the J call TRBJ1-5, with D tentatively TRBD1 (5 bases). TRBV5-3 is annotated as an ORF whose role is uncertain. This CDR3 comprises 21 residues. V dropped 4 bases and J dropped 10 bases, with 39 bases sitting between them. The CDR3 DNA follows: TGTGCCAGAAGCCCCTTGCGGGGGTTTGGACGAGGTTCCCTCAAAGAATGCCCCCAGCATTTT. Amino acid sequence: CARSPLRGFGRGSLKECPQHF.

CDR3 sequence (DNA): TGTGCCAGCAGCCAATGGACTAGCGGGAACTCGAATGAGCAGTTCTTC. Its protein is CASSQWTSGNSNEQFF. This chain joins TRBV3-1 (or the pseudogene TRBV3-2) and TRBJ2-1; TRBD2 aligns across 12 bases. V trimming: 2 bases; J trimming: 7 bases; junction bases outside the gene matches: 6. The CDR3 runs 16 residues. Germline assignment: CDR1 LGHDT and CDR2 YNNKEL (reference sequence).

V usage is TRBV4-1 and J usage is TRBJ1-2; 8 bases match TRBD1. This CDR3 has 15 amino acids. The germline V gene encodes CDR1 MGHRA and CDR2 YSYEKL. V dropped 1 base and J dropped 2; count of bases not matched to a gene: 3. DNA for the CDR3: TGCGCCAGCAGCCAAGGGACAGGGAGGAACTATGGCTACACCTTC. This encodes CASSQGTGRNYGYTF.

J is TRBJ1-5 and V is TRBV6-1; D is undetermined. V was cut by 2 bases and J by 0 bases, with 8 bases left in between. CDR1 and CDR2 (germline): MNHNS, SASEGT. This CDR3 is built from 15 residues. The CDR3 DNA follows: TGTGCCAGCAGTGAAAGAGGGCATAGCAATCAGCCCCAGCATTTT. This gives the protein CASSERGHSNQPQHF.

Here the CDR3 DNA reads TGTGCCAGCTCACAACCGGGATCCGGGGCCTACGAGCAGTACTTC. Its translation: CASSQPGSGAYEQYF. The chain links TRBV18 to TRBJ2-7; D may be TRBD2 (5 bases). V was pared by 4 bases and J by 2 bases, with 15 bases between. This CDR3 has 15 residues. The germline gives CDR1 KGHSH, CDR2 LQKENI. The whole variable domain, filled in from reference TRBV18 and TRBJ2-7, reads NAGVMQNPRHLVRRRGQEARLRCSPMKGHSHVYWYRQLPEEGLKFMVYLQKENIIDESGMPKERFSAEFPKEGPSILRIQQVVRGDSAAYFCASSQPGSGAYEQYFGPGTRLTVT.

The CDR3 coding sequence is TGTGCCAGCGGCGCACAAGGCTGGGCCGCTGAAGCTTTCTTT. It encodes CASGAQGWAAEAFF. This chain joins TRBV7-9 and TRBJ1-1; D remains unclear. Deletions cut 8 bases from V and 6 bases from J, with 19 bases between. Germline CDR1 is SEHNR and CDR2 is FQNEAQ (reference sequence). The CDR3 loop spans 14 amino acids.

The sample holds one count of this clone. The chain carries TRBV24-1 and TRBJ2-1; 13 bases are a match to TRBD2. Per the germline V gene, CDR1 is KGHDR and CDR2 is SFDVKD. This CDR3 spans 17 amino acids. The V segment lost 9 bases and the J segment 4 bases; nucleotides outside the gene matches: 11. CDR3 loop: CATADLGTSGNYNEQFF. CDR3 in DNA: TGTGCCACCGCTGATCTCGGGACTAGCGGGAATTACAATGAGCAGTTCTTC.

The V call is TRBV24-1, the J call TRBJ2-2, with D perhaps TRBD2 (6 bases). Germline CDR1 KGHDR, CDR2 SFDVKD. The CDR3 runs to 18 residues. The germline V and J ends were trimmed by 3 bases and 3 bases, with 19 bases remaining between them. The CDR3 protein is CATSDTGTPGYYTGELFF. The CDR3 region has the DNA TGTGCCACCAGTGATACCGGGACTCCGGGGTACTACACCGGGGAGCTGTTTTTT.